A single sample is the source of the 19 T cell receptor beta chains below, sequenced in a study of blood T cell repertoires in COVID-19. Profiled with immunoSEQ multiplex PCR; TCRdb holds only in-frame clones, not every one. The sample lists around 280,000 clones; about 88% were seen once. Material: peripheral blood. All receptors come from an older man with acute or convalescent COVID-19.

The rearrangement uses TRBV5-3 and TRBJ1-5, with D uncertain. TRBV5-3 is sorted into the ORF group, with uncertain function. V was trimmed by 2 bases and J by 7 bases, leaving 13 bases between them. CDR3 length equals 14 residues. The CDR3 here is CARSFGFIRQPQHF. DNA of the CDR3: TGTGCCAGAAGCTTCGGGTTCATACGGCAGCCCCAGCATTTT.

The chain uses TRBV18 and TRBJ2-2; 8 bases fit TRBD1. CDR1 and CDR2 from the germline V gene are KGHSH and LQKENI. V lost 3 bases to trimming and J lost 3 bases; unmatched junction nucleotides: 6. The length of the CDR3 is 16 residues. CDR3 region: CASSPGKTGDTGELFF. The DNA for the CDR3 is TGTGCCAGCTCACCGGGGAAGACAGGGGACACCGGGGAGCTGTTTTTT.

CDR3 nucleotides: TGTGCCAGCAGTTACCCCGGCCAGGGTGGTCATCAGCCCCAGCATTTT. Residues: CASSYPGQGGHQPQHF. The chain links TRBV6-5 to TRBJ1-5; D perhaps matches TRBD1 (5 bases). The germline gives CDR1 MNHEY, CDR2 SVGAGI. The CDR3 has 16 residues. V was trimmed by 2 bases and J by 5 bases, leaving 16 bases between them.

The rearrangement uses TRBV9 and TRBJ2-1, with 7 bases matching TRBD2. Germline loops: CDR1 SGDLS, CDR2 YYNGEE. The V gene end was trimmed by 0 bases and the J gene end by 3 bases; junction bases not matched to a gene: 3. The CDR3 consists of 15 residues. The CDR3 is CASSVVTSDYNEQFF. CDR3 sequence (DNA): TGTGCCAGCAGCGTAGTAACTAGCGACTACAATGAGCAGTTCTTC.

V is TRBV6-5 and J is TRBJ1-2; D gene unclear. This CDR3 comprises 16 residues. V shed 2 bases and J shed 6 bases, with 19 bases lying between them. CDR1 and CDR2 (germline): MNHEY, SVGAGI. CDR3 coding DNA: TGTGCCAGCAGTTACGCCGGATATGACAAAGGTGATGGCTACACCTTC. This encodes CASSYAGYDKGDGYTF.

The rearrangement joins TRBV6-2 or TRBV6-3 to TRBJ1-5; 8 nucleotides agree with TRBD1. The CDR3 totals 14 residues. Per germline, CDR1 MNHEY and CDR2 SVGEGT. The V gene end was trimmed by 5 bases and the J gene end by 2 bases; junction bases not matched to a gene: 2. The CDR3 DNA reads as TGTGCCAGCAGTCAGGGACAGGGCAATCAGCCCCAGCATTTT. Translation gives CASSQGQGNQPQHF.

A word on this clone: This sample also contains other DNA sequences that code for the same CDR3. This chain connects TRBV28 to TRBJ2-7; the D gene is possibly TRBD2 (6 bases). Between the trimmed V and J ends, which lost 2 bases and 4 bases, there was a span of 6 bases. Germline values: CDR1 MDHEN, CDR2 SYDVKM. The CDR3 is 12 residues long. The CDR3 DNA sequence: TGTGCCAGCAGTTTAGGAGGGTACGAGCAGTACTTC. The encoded protein is CASSLGGYEQYF.

J is TRBJ1-3 and V is TRBV11-2; perhaps TRBD1 as D (5 bases). CDR1 is SGHAT, CDR2 FQNNGV, per germline. There are 16 residues in the CDR3. V shed 0 bases and J shed 2 bases, with 11 bases lying between them. DNA for the CDR3: TGTGCCAGCAGCTTAGAAGCAGGGATTGCTGGAAACACCATATATTTT. This codes for CASSLEAGIAGNTIYF.

The chain uses TRBV18 and TRBJ2-1, with 7 bases aligning to TRBD1. V was clipped by 0 bases and J by 4 bases; unmatched bases: 6. CDR1 and CDR2 from the germline V gene are KGHSH and LQKENI. The CDR3 extends over 16 amino acids. CDR3 coding DNA: TGTGCCAGCTCACCACCTTCCGGGACAGCTTACAATGAGCAGTTCTTC. Its protein product is CASSPPSGTAYNEQFF.

V usage is TRBV4-2 and J usage is TRBJ1-3; D is unclear. This CDR3 contains 16 residues. Germline CDR1 and CDR2: LGHNA and YNFKEQ. V was clipped by 0 bases and J by 1 base, with 10 bases between them. The CDR3 bases are TGTGCCAGCAGCCAAGATATGGCGGATTCTGGAAACACCATATATTTT. It yields the protein CASSQDMADSGNTIYF.

As regards this clone: In the same sample, other DNA sequences code for this CDR3. V usage is TRBV12-3 or TRBV12-4 and J usage is TRBJ1-5; D is unclear. The CDR3 covers 13 residues. With 5 bases removed from V and 2 bases from J, the gap between germline ends came to 7 bases. The DNA for the CDR3 is TGTGCCAGCAGTGCCACAGGCAATCAGCCCCAGCATTTT. Protein: CASSATGNQPQHF.

The chain carries TRBV4-3 and TRBJ2-7; 9 bases agree with TRBD1. Germline V CDR1 and CDR2: LGHNA, YSLEER. J gave up 4 bases and V 0 bases, and 7 bases lay outside the gene matches. The CDR3 has 16 residues. CDR3 sequence (DNA): TGCGCCAGCAGCCAAGATTTGGGACAGGGTGGGTACGAGCAGTACTTC. It specifies CASSQDLGQGGYEQYF.

The chain uses TRBV9 and TRBJ1-6; a possible D gene is TRBD1 (5 bases). Trimming removed 0 bases from V and 5 bases from J, with 9 bases in between. The CDR3 sequence is 15 residues long. CDR1 SGDLS and CDR2 YYNGEE come from the germline V gene. The CDR3 spells CASSVAGSHNSPLHF. The CDR3 bases are TGTGCCAGCAGCGTAGCAGGGTCTCATAATTCACCCCTCCACTTT. The whole variable domain, filled in from reference TRBV9 and TRBJ1-6, reads DSGVTQTPKHLITATGQRVTLRCSPRSGDLSVYWYQQSLDQGLQFLIQYYNGEERAKGNILERFSAQQFPDLHSELNLSSLELGDSALYFCASSVAGSHNSPLHFGNGTRLTVT.

The chain combines TRBV6-1 with TRBJ1-6; 7 bases are a match to TRBD1. The CDR3 consists of 17 residues. Germline CDR1 reads MNHNS; CDR2 reads SASEGT. After removal of 1 base from V and 9 bases from J, the junction contained 12 bases not matched to a gene. In DNA, the CDR3 is TGTGCCAGCAGTGAAGAGACAGGGCGTATGTTGGGTTCACCCCTCCACTTT. This sequence encodes CASSEETGRMLGSPLHF.

This chain uses TRBV30 with TRBJ1-3, with D maybe TRBD1 (6 bases). CDR1 and CDR2 from the germline V gene are GTSNPN and SVGIG (reference sequence). Between the trimmed V and J ends, which lost 8 bases and 4 bases, there was a span of 21 bases. The CDR3 consists of 15 residues. The CDR3 nucleotides are TGTGCCCTAGCCCTCCCAGGGACATCGGGAAACACCATATATTTT. This gives the protein CALALPGTSGNTIYF.

This clone was counted a single time. The V call is TRBV28, the J call TRBJ2-3; TRBD2 matches 7 bases. CDR1 MDHEN and CDR2 SYDVKM come from the germline V gene. The CDR3 has 14 residues. The V segment lost 3 bases and the J segment 5 bases; nucleotides outside the gene matches: 5. CDR3 coding DNA: TGTGCCAGCAGTTTGACTAGCTTTATAGATACGCAGTATTTT. Translating gives CASSLTSFIDTQYF.

The gene calls are TRBV7-2 and TRBJ2-7; maybe TRBD2 (5 bases). The V and J ends lost 1 base and 5 bases respectively, with 15 bases between them. CDR3 length: 15 residues. Germline V gene sequence: CDR1 SGHTA, CDR2 FQGNSA. CDR3 nucleotides: TGTGCCAGCAGCTTAGGGACTCCTACAAGGGACGAGCAGTACTTC. This sequence encodes CASSLGTPTRDEQYF.

The chain is built from TRBV24-1 and TRBJ2-1, with a weak D call TRBD2 (5 bases). The CDR3 is 15 amino acids. Germline CDR1 reads KGHDR; CDR2 reads SFDVKD. With 3 bases removed from V and 4 bases from J, the gap between germline ends came to 12 bases. CDR3 nucleotide sequence: TGTGCCACCAGTGATCCAGGAGGTTTTTACAATGAGCAGTTCTTC. It specifies CATSDPGGFYNEQFF.

V is TRBV24-1 and J is TRBJ1-5, with TRBD1 as a possible D gene (5 bases). The CDR3 is 13 residues long. V lost 4 bases to trimming and J lost 4 bases, with 7 bases between them. The germline V gene has CDR1 KGHDR and CDR2 SFDVKD. The CDR3 DNA is TGTGCCACCAGTGAAGACAGTAATCAGCCCCAGCATTTT. It specifies CATSEDSNQPQHF.